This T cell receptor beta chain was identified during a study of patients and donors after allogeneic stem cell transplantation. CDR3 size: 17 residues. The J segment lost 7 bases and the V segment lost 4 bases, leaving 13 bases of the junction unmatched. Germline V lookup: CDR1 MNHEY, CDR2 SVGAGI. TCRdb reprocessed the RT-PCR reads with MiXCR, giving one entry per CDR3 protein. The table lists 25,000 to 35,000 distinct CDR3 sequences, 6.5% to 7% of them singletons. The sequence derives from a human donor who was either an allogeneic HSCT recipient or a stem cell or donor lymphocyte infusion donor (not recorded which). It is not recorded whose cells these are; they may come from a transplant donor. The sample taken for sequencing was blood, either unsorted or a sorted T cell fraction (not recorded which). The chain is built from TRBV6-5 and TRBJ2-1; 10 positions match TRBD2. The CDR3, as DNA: TGTGCCAGCAGTTTATTTGGGACTAGCGCTAGGGGAAATGAGCAGTTCTTC. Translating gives CASSLFGTSARGNEQFF.